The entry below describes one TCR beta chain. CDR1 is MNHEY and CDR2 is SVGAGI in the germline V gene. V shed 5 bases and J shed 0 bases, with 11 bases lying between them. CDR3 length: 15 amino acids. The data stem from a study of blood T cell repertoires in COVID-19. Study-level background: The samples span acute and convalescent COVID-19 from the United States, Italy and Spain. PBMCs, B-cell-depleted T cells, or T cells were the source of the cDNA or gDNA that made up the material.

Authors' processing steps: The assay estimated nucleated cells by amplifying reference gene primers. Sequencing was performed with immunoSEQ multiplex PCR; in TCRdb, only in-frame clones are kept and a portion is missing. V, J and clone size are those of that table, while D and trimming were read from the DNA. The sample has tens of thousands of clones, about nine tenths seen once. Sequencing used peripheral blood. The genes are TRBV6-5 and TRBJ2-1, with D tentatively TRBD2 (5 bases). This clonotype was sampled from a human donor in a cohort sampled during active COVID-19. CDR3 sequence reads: CASSLSGSSYNEQFF. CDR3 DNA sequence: TGTGCCAGCAGTCTGAGCGGCAGCTCCTACAATGAGCAGTTCTTC.